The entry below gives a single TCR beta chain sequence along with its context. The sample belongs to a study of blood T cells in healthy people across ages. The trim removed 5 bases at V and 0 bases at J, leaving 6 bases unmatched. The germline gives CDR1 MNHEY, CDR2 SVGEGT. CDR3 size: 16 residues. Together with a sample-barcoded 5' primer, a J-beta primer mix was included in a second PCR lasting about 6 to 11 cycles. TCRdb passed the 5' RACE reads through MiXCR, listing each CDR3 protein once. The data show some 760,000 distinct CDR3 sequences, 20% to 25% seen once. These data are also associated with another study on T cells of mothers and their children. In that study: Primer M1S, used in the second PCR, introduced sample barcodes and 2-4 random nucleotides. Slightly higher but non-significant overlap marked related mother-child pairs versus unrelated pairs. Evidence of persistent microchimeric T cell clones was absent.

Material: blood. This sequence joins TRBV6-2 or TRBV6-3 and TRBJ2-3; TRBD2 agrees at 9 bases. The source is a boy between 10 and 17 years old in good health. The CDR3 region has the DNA TGTGCCAGCAGTCGCCTGAGCGGGGGGAGCACAGATACGCAGTATTTT. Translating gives CASSRLSGGSTDTQYF.